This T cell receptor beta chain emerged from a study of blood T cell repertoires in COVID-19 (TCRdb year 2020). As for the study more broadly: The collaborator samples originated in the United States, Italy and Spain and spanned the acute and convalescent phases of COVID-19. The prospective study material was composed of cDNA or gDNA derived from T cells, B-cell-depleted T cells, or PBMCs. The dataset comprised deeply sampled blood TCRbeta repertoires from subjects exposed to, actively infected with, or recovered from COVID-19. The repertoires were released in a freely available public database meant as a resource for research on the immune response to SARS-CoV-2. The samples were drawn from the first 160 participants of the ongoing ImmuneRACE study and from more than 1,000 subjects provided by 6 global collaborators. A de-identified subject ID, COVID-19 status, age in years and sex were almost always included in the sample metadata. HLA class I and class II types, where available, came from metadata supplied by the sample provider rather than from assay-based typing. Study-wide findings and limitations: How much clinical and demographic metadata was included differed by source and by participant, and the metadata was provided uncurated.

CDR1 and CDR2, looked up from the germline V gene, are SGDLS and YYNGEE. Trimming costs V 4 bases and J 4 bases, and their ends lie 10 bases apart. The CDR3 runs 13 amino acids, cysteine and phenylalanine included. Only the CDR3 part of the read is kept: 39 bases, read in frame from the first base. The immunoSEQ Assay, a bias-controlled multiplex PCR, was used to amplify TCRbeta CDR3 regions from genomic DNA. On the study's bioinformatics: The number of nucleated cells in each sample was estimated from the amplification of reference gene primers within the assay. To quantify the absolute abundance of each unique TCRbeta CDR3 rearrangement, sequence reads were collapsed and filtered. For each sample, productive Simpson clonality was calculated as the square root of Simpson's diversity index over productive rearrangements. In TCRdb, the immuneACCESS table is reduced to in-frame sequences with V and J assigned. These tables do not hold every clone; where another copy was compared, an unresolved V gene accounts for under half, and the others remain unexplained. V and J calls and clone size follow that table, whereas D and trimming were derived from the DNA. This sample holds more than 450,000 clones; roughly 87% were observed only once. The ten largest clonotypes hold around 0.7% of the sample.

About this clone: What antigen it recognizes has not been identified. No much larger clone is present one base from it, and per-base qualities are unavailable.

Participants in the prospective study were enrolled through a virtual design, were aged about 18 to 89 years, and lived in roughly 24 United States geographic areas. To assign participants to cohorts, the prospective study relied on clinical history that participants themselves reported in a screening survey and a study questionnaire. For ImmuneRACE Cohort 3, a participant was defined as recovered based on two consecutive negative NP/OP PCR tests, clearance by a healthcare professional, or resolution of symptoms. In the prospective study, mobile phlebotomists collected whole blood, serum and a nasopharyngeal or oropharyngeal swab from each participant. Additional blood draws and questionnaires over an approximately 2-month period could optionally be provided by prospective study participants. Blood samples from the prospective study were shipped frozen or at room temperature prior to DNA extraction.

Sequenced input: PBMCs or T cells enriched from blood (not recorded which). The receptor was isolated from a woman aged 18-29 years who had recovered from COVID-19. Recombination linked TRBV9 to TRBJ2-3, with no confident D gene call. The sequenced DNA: TGTGCCAGCAGCCTGCGTGAGGCAGATACGCAGTATTTT. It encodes CASSLREADTQYF.